The following is a T cell receptor (beta chain) sequence with its context. Its antigen is not identified. The CDR3 is 18 amino acids. Per germline, CDR1 LNHDA and CDR2 SQIVND (reference sequence). Trimming cost V 4 bases and J 0 bases; bases outside gene matches: 5. Clones were sequenced by immunoSEQ multiplex PCR, and TCRdb holds only the in-frame ones, with some missing. The top ten hold 20% to 30% of the sample, which has 190,000 or so clones, 88% seen once. These data come from a study of T cell responses to AZD1222 COVID-19 vaccine. General observations from the study: Vaccine-related CD4 TCRs covered spike, predominating at 160-218 and 743-854. Sampled repertoires all dated from after the peak T cell response. After two AZD1222 doses, spike-specific TCR breadth and depth rose versus day 0. Possibly, clonal diversity was underestimated; donors were largely white British and included more females.

The sample here was peripheral blood, taken 28 days after the second AZD1222 dose. The TCR was taken from an adult who received the AZD1222 COVID-19 vaccine. This sequence joins TRBV19 and TRBJ2-3; the match to TRBD2 covers 15 bases. The CDR3 nucleotides read TGTGCCAGTAGTACGGGACTAGCGGGAGGTCACAGCACAGATACGCAGTATTTT. Translating it yields CASSTGLAGGHSTDTQYF.